Given below is one T cell receptor beta chain in context. Its antigen is unidentified. The record originates from a study of shared clonotypes between healthy human individuals. Findings of the study overall: Around 5% of naive CD4 clonotypes were common to a few donors. Only blood was sampled; tissue repertoires likely differ. What naive subsets generally showed was a larger estimated richness than memory subsets showed.

Deep was the level at which the assay was run. Produced via immunoSEQ multiplex PCR; TCRdb's table is partial and in-frame only. The data show about 2 million clones, with 85% to 95% seen just once and roughly 1% held by the top ten. CD8 cells classed as naive were CD45RO-negative and positively selected for CCR7, excluding terminally differentiated effector memory CD45RA+ cells. V was clipped by 4 bases and J by 3 bases; unmatched bases: 6. Germline values: CDR1 MNHNS, CDR2 SASEGT. This CDR3 region has 14 residues. This chain joins TRBV6-1 and TRBJ2-7, with 7 bases that match TRBD2. The receptor was isolated from a man younger than 30 in good health. The specimen sequenced was naive CD8+ T cells sorted from blood. CDR3 in amino acids: CASSGGGESYEQYF. Here the CDR3 DNA reads TGTGCCAGCAGTGGGGGGGGAGAAAGCTACGAGCAGTACTTC.